This note documents a single TCR beta chain sequence. Its antigen is still unknown. CDR1 and CDR2 from the germline V gene are SGHTA and FQGNSA. Trimming removed 2 bases at V and 7 bases at J, with 18 bases between. This CDR3 region has 16 residues. These data are taken from a study of T-cell memory formation after mild COVID-19. Looking at the study overall: TCR clusters largely stayed donor specific.

Study observations and caveats: Later expanders leaned CD4+, whereas clones that contracted between day 15 and 85 were balanced CD4/CD8.

TCRalpha and TCRbeta libraries used 5'RACE with constant-segment primers and UMIs. Each CDR3 protein gets one entry after TCRdb re-called the 5' RACE reads with MiXCR. The table shows about 210,000 distinct CDR3 sequences, with around 26% occurring only once. This sequence was found in an adult woman who had mild COVID-19 (a few samples of this study predate the infection). Cell type and time point are not known. The rearrangement links TRBV7-2 to TRBJ2-1, with D perhaps matching TRBD2 (7 bases). Sequenced: PBMCs or a T cell subset sorted from them (not recorded which). The CDR3 is CASSLRGGTNWNEQFF. CDR3 sequence (DNA): TGTGCCAGCAGCTTACGAGGGGGGACTAACTGGAATGAGCAGTTCTTC. Drawing the rest from reference TRBV7-2 and TRBJ2-1, the complete variable domain is GAGVSQSPSNKVTEKGKDVELRCDPISGHTALYWYRQSLGQGLEFLIYFQGNSAPDKSGLPSDRFSAERTGGSVSTLTIQRTQQEDSAVYLCASSLRGGTNWNEQFFGPGTRLTVL.